This TCR beta chain was identified in a study of T cell changes during pregnancy in multiple sclerosis (dated by TCRdb to the late 2010s). Turning to the overall study: The study examined how the T cell repertoire changed over the course of pregnancy in women with multiple sclerosis.

Trimming leaves V shorter by 4 bases and J shorter by 3 bases, with the junction holding 5 bases beyond the gene matches. The CDR3 sequence holds 16 residues, the cysteine and phenylalanine included. Only the CDR3 region is kept as DNA, spanning 48 bases read in frame from base 1. According to the germline V gene, CDR1 reads SGHRS and CDR2 reads YFSETQ. As concerns this clone: Its recognized antigen is unknown. No quality values exist for individual bases; no much larger clone is one base distant.

Receptor amplification or capture employed the immunoSEQ multiplex PCR assay. This immuneACCESS table, as held by TCRdb, lists in-frame sequences with V and J called but not all clones. Of the missing ones, under half trace to an unresolved V gene in checked studies; the others have no known cause. The sample contains about 59,000 clones, about 94% of them found a single time. 2.5% to 3% of the sample comes from the top ten. The chain uses TRBV5-1 and TRBJ2-3; the junction holds 13 bases that match TRBD2. The source was CD8+ T cells from peripheral blood mononuclear cells, collected after pregnancy. The clonotype originates from a female donor with multiple sclerosis, enrolled in a pregnancy study. The DNA reads as follows: TGCGCCAGCAGCATAGGGACTAGCGGGATTACAGATACGCAGTATTTT. This is translated as CASSIGTSGITDTQYF.